Detailed here is one TCR beta chain. Its antigen is not identified. Naivety among CD8 cells was defined by CD45RO negativity and positive CCR7 selection, thereby excluding terminally differentiated effector memory CD45RA+ cells. This sample was taken from a study of shared clonotypes between healthy human individuals. Study-level points and caveats: What naive subsets generally showed was a larger estimated richness than memory subsets showed.

This CDR3 has 17 residues. Germline lookup yields CDR1 SEHNR and CDR2 FQNEAQ (reference sequence). Trimming removed 0 bases from V and 7 bases from J; junction bases left unmatched: 5. Here immunoSEQ multiplex PCR was the method, and the copy in TCRdb shows in-frame clones only, minus some. The repertoire holds under 850,000 clones, with over 90% as singletons. Sequences were obtained from naive CD8+ T cells sorted from blood. The TCR was taken from a young man in good health. The chain joins TRBV7-9 to TRBJ2-1; 14 positions match TRBD2. The CDR3 is CASSLAGGTSGRNEQFF. The DNA of the CDR3 is TGTGCCAGCAGCTTAGCGGGGGGGACTAGCGGGAGAAATGAGCAGTTCTTC. Drawing the rest from reference TRBV7-9 and TRBJ2-1, the complete variable domain is DTGVSQNPRHKITKRGQNVTFRCDPISEHNRLYWYRQTLGQGPEFLTYFQNEAQLEKSRLLSDRFSAERPKGSFSTLEIQRTEQGDSAMYLCASSLAGGTSGRNEQFFGPGTRLTVL.